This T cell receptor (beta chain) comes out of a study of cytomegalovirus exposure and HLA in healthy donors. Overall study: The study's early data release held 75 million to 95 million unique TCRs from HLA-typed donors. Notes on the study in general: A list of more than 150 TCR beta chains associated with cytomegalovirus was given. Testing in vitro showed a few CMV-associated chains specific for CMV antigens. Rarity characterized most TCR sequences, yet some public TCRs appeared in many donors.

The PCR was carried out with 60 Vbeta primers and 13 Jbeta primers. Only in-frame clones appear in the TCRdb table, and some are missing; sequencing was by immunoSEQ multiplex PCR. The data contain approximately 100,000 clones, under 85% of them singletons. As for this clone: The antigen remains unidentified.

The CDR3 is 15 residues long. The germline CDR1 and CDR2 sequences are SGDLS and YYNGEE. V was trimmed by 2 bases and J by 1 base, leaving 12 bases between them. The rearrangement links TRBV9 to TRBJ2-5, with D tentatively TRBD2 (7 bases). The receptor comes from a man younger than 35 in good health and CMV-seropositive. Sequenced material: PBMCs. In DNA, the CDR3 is TGTGCCAGCAGCGTTGGCGGGGGCCGCCAAGAGACCCAGTACTTC. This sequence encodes CASSVGGGRQETQYF. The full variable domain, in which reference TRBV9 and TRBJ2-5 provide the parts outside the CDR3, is DSGVTQTPKHLITATGQRVTLRCSPRSGDLSVYWYQQSLDQGLQFLIQYYNGEERAKGNILERFSAQQFPDLHSELNLSSLELGDSALYFCASSVGGGRQETQYFGPGTRLLVL.